This TCR beta chain was identified in a study of T cell responses to AZD1222 COVID-19 vaccine (dated by TCRdb to the early 2020s). Background for the entire study: TCR sequencing covered fewer than 250 trial participants: 200 to 220 given two doses of AZD1222 and about 26 given two doses of MenACWY control vaccine. Trial participants were enrolled by age into 18-55, 56-69 and 70-plus year subgroups, with roughly 160, 29 and 62 TCR-sequenced participants respectively. The full study reports these points: Epitopes outside the regions mutated in the B.1.351 and B.1.1.7 variants were reportedly recognized by nearly half of the unique spike-specific TCRs. Because no day 14 peak-response samples were available, the repertoires could be characterized only after the peak T cell response. Participants were mostly white British and included more females than males, and it was suggested by the authors that clonal diversity may have been underestimated. The 56-69-year group was small, and its depth increase did not reach significance, likely because of low power. Conclusions about previously exposed vaccinees are limited, since just a handful of AZD1222 recipients were seropositive for SARS-CoV-2 at baseline. The whole spike protein was spanned by vaccine-associated CD4 TCRs, and dominant responses were seen in regions 160-218 and 743-854. A significant rise in spike-specific TCR breadth and depth was observed after two AZD1222 doses relative to day 0 and relative to MenACWY recipients.

Remarks on this clone: The antigen this receptor binds is unknown. No clone much larger than this one lies a single base away; base qualities are absent.

The CDR3 regions of human TCRbeta chains were subjected to immunosequencing. The authors' analysis ran thus. Repertoire TCRs were matched against a reference library of SARS-CoV-2-specific TCRs generated with the MIRA antigen-specificity platform. Breadth was defined as the fraction of unique TCRs that were SARS-CoV-2-associated, and depth was defined as the fraction of total T cells that were SARS-CoV-2-associated. Each spike-specific TCR was assigned to its reactive spike region and to a CD4 or CD8 class using the MIRA data. Log10-transformed breadth and depth values were compared by one-way ANOVA with Sidak's multiple comparisons tests. The table comes from immuneACCESS by way of TCRdb, which keeps in-frame sequences with V and J called. Part of the clones is missing from these tables; in studies checked, under half for an unresolved V gene and the rest for unknown reasons. From that table come the V and J calls and clone size; the DNA was used to work out D and trimming. In all, the sample holds 100,000 to 150,000 clones, and roughly 91% of those were seen once. The top ten clonotypes cover about 7.4% of the sample.

Taken with the paper, the label for time point translates to: about 28 days (+/-7) after the second vaccine dose. AZD1222 recipients given second doses at about 4 weeks or at about 12 weeks were pooled, since spike-specific TCR depth and breadth were not found to differ between the two schedules. Vaccinee samples came from UK trials COV001 and COV002, including a single-blind randomized controlled phase 2/3 trial of AZD1222 (ChAdOx1 nCoV-19) in healthy adults. For TCRbeta chain sequencing, PBMC samples were collected from trial participants at day 0 and at day 28 after the second dose. Here the sequenced sample was peripheral blood, taken 28 days after the second AZD1222 dose. The clonotype originates from an adult who received the AZD1222 COVID-19 vaccine.

The nucleotides are TGTGCCAGCAGTTACGGAGGGGGCGAAGAGACCCAGTACTTC. Its protein reads: CASSYGGGEETQYF. Here the chain combines TRBV6-5 and TRBJ2-5; matching of 7 bases hints at TRBD1 as the D gene. The CDR3 starts with the cysteine, ends with the phenylalanine, and has 14 residues. The retained sequence is limited to the CDR3, 42 bases, with the frame set at the first base. According to the germline V gene, CDR1 reads MNHEY and CDR2 reads SVGAGI. V is shortened by 2 bases, J by 3 bases, and the region joining them spans 10 bases.